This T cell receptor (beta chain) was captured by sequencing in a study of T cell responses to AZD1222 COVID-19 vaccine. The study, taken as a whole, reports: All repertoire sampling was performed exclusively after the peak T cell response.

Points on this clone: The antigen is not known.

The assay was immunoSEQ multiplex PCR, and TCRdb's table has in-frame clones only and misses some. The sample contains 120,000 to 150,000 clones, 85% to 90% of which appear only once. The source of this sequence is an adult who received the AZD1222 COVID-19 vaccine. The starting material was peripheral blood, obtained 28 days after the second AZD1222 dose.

CDR3 sequence: CASSSSGGQTQYF. The CDR3 nucleotides read TGTGCCAGCAGCTCTAGCGGGGGGCAGACCCAGTACTTC. This chain connects TRBV7-2 to TRBJ2-5, with 11 bases aligning to TRBD2. CDR1 is SGHTA, CDR2 FQGNSA, per germline. The CDR3 spans 13 residues. Germline trimming cut 4 bases from V and 6 bases from J; bases unmatched to any gene: 1.